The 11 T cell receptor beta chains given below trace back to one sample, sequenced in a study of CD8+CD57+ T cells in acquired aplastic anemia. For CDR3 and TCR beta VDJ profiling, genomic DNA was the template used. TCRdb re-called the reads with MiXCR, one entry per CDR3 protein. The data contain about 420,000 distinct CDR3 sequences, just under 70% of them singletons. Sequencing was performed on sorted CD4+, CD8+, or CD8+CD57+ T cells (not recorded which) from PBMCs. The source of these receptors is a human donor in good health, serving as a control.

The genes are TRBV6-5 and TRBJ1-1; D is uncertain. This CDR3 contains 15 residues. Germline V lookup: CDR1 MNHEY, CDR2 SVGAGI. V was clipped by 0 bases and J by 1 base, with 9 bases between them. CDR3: CASSYSLGQNTEAFF. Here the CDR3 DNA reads TGTGCCAGCAGTTACTCGCTAGGCCAGAACACTGAAGCTTTCTTT.

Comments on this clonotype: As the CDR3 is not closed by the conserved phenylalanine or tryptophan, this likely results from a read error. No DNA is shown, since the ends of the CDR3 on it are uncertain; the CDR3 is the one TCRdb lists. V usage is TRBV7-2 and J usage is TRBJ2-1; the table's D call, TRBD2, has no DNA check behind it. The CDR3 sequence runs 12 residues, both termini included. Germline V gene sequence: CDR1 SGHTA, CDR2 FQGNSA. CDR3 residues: CASSLTQRQQFG.

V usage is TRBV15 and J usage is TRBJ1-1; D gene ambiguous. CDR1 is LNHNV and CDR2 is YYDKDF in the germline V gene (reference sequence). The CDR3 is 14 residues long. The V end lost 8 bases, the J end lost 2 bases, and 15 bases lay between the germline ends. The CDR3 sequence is CATLSSHLNTEAFF. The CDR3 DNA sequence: TGTGCCACCCTTTCCAGCCACTTAAACACTGAAGCTTTCTTT.

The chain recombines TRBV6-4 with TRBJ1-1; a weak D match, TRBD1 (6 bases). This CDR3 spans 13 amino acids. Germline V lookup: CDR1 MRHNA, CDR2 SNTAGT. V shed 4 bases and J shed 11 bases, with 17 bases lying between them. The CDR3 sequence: CASSALRGERAFF. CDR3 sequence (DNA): TGTGCCAGCAGTGCGCTGAGGGGGGAGCGCGCTTTCTTT.

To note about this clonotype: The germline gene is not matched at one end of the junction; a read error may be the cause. The CDR3 loop is CASSFVRRQDF. The CDR3, as DNA: TGCGCCAGCAGCTTTGTTAGGCGCCAGGATTTT. The chain carries TRBV5-1 and TRBJ1-5; the D is unclear. Germline V gene sequence: CDR1 SGHRS, CDR2 YFSETQ. The CDR3 extends over 11 amino acids.

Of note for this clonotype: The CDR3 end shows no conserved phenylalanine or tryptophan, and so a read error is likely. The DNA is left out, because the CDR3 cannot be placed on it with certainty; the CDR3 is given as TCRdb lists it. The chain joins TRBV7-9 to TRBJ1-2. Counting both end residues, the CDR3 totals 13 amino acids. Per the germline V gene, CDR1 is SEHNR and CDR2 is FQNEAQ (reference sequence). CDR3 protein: CASSLSAGRQETQ.

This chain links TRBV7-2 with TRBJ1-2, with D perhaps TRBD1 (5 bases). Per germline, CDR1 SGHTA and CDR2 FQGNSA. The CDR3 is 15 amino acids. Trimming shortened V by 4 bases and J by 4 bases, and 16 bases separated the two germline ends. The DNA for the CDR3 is TGTGCCAGCAGCTACCGGGGGGGGGGGGGCTATGGCTACACCTTC. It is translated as CASSYRGGGGYGYTF.

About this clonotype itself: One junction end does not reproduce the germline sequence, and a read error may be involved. CDR3 coding DNA: TGTGCCAGCACCACAAACGGAACCAACACAGATACTCAGTATTTT. This codes for CASTTNGTNTDTQYF. The rearrangement joins TRBV7-2 to TRBJ2-3; D call uncertain. Germline assignment: CDR1 SGHTA and CDR2 FQGNSA. The CDR3 totals 15 residues.

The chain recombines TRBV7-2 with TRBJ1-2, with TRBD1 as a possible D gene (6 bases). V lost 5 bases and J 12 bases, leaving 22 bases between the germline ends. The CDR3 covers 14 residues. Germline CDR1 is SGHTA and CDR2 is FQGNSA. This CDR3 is CASSTRLPGAGDTF. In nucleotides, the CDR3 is TGTGCCAGCAGCACTCGACTACCGGGGGCGGGCGACACCTTC.

CDR3 sequence reads: CASSTGFPNYGYTF. CDR3 nucleotide sequence: TGTGCCAGTTCGACAGGGTTCCCAAACTATGGCTACACCTTC. The chain couples TRBV19 to TRBJ1-2; 7 nucleotides agree with TRBD1. Trimming at V came to 8 bases and at J to 2 bases, leaving 8 bases not matched to a gene. This CDR3 is 14 amino acids long. CDR1 and CDR2 (germline): LNHDA, SQIVND (reference sequence).

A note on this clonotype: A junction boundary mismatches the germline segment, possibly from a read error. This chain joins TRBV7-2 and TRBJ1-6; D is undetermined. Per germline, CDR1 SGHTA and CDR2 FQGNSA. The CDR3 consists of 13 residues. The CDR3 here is CASSLTRTGSVYF. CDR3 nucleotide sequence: TGTGCCAGCAGCTTGACCAGGACCGGGTCTGTCTACTTT.